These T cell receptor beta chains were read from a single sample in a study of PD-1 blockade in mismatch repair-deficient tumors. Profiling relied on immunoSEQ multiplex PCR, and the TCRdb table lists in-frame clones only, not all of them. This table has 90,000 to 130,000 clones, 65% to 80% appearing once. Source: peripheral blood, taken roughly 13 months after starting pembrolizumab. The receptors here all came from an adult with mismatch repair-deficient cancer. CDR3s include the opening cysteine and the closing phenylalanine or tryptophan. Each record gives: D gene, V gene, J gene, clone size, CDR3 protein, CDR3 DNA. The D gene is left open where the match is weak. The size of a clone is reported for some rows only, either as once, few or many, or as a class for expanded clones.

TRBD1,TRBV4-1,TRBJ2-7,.,CASSRQGDRNEQYF,TGCGCCAGCAGCCGACAGGGGGACCGGAACGAGCAGTACTTC
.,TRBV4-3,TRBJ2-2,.,CASSREITGELFF,TGCGCCAGCAGCCGAGAGATCACCGGGGAGCTGTTTTTT
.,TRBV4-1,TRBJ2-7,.,CASRDFSYEQYF,TGCGCCAGCCGGGACTTTTCTTACGAGCAGTACTTC
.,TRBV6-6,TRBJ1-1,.,CASSYSTGLSEAFF,TGTGCCAGCAGTTACTCGACCGGTCTCTCCGAAGCTTTCTTT
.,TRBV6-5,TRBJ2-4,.,CASSRPSNIQYF,TGTGCCAGCAGTCGGCCCTCCAACATTCAGTACTTC
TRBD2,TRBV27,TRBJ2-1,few,CASSSLAGGPGEQFF,TGTGCCAGCAGTTCGCTAGCGGGAGGGCCGGGTGAGCAGTTCTTC
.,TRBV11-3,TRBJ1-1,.,CASSFYESTEAFF,TGTGCCAGCAGCTTTTACGAGAGCACTGAAGCTTTCTTT
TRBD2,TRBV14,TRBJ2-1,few,CASSQWDRFVAGGSYNEQFF,TGTGCCAGCAGCCAATGGGATCGGTTCGTGGCGGGAGGAAGCTACAATGAGCAGTTCTTC
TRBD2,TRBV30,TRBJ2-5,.,CAWSVGGSQETQYF,TGTGCCTGGAGTGTTGGCGGGAGTCAAGAGACCCAGTACTTC
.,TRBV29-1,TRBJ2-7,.,CSVLASYEQYF,TGCAGCGTCCTCGCGTCCTACGAGCAGTACTTC
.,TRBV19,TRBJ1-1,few,CASKNEAFF,TGTGCCAGTAAGAATGAAGCTTTCTTT
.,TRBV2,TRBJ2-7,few,CASSWGGVGEQYF,TGTGCCAGCAGTTGGGGTGGTGTAGGCGAGCAGTACTTC
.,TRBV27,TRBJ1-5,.,CASSSGGAWQPQHF,TGTGCCAGCAGTTCCGGGGGGGCCTGGCAGCCCCAGCATTTT
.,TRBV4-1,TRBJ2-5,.,CASSQDGLTLAYF,TGCGCCAGCAGCCAAGATGGACTTACCCTGGCGTACTTC
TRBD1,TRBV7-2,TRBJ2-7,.,CASSLDTGQGREQYF,TGTGCCAGCAGCTTAGACACAGGACAGGGTCGAGAGCAGTACTTC
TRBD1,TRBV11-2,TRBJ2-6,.,CASSLMGQVAGANVLTF,TGTGCCAGCAGCTTAATGGGACAGGTGGCTGGGGCCAACGTCCTGACTTTC
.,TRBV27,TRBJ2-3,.,CATRRGSQTDTQYF,TGTGCCACCCGAAGGGGAAGTCAGACAGATACGCAGTATTTT
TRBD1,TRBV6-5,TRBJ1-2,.,CASSFTGTGGGYGYTF,TGTGCCAGCAGTTTTACCGGGACAGGGGGCGGCTATGGCTACACCTTC
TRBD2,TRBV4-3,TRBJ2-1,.,CASSHSGRAEDEQFF,TGCGCCAGCAGCCACTCCGGGAGGGCCGAGGATGAGCAGTTCTTC
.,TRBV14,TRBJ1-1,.,CASSQEHRGSTEAFF,TGTGCCAGCAGCCAAGAGCATAGGGGGAGTACTGAAGCTTTCTTT
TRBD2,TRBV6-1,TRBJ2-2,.,CASSEGTSGWTGELFF,TGTGCCAGCAGTGAAGGGACTAGCGGGTGGACCGGGGAGCTGTTTTTT
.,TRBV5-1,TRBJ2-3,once,CASSLESGLLTDTQYF,TGCGCCAGCAGCTTGGAATCGGGACTTCTCACAGATACGCAGTATTTT
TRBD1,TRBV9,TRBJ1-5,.,CASSVGQGGGQPQHF,TGTGCCAGCAGCGTAGGACAGGGTGGGGGTCAGCCCCAGCATTTT